The sequence of this T cell receptor (beta chain) was determined in a study of Ad26.COV2.S vaccination and SARS-CoV-2 variants. Treatment meaning: roughly 20 received Ad26.COV2.S at low or high dose, single or two shots; several received placebo; per-sample allocation not given. Samples analyzed were those drawn on day 63 after the first vaccine or placebo injection. As concerns this clone: What it binds is not known.

Study outcomes and limitations: Non-spike TCR breadth showed similarity between vaccine and placebo recipients. People given the vaccine had a wider spike-specific TCR breadth than placebo recipients did.

Germline lookup yields CDR1 SGHRS and CDR2 YFSETQ. The CDR3 is 15 residues long. The V end was cut by 0 bases, the J end by 0 bases, with 7 bases between. The method was immunoSEQ multiplex PCR; TCRdb's version includes in-frame clones alone and lacks a portion of them. The data show 350,000 to 450,000 clones, 75% to 90% seen once. The sequencing here drew on peripheral blood, taken in a trial of Ad26.COV2.S vaccine versus placebo. The clonotype originates from a person between 18 and 65 years old who received the Ad26.COV2.S COVID-19 vaccine or a placebo. The rearrangement links TRBV5-1 to TRBJ1-3, with D hard to call. CDR3 sequence reads: CASSLEAVSGNTIYF. CDR3 coding DNA: TGCGCCAGCAGCTTGGAGGCCGTCTCTGGAAACACCATATATTTT.